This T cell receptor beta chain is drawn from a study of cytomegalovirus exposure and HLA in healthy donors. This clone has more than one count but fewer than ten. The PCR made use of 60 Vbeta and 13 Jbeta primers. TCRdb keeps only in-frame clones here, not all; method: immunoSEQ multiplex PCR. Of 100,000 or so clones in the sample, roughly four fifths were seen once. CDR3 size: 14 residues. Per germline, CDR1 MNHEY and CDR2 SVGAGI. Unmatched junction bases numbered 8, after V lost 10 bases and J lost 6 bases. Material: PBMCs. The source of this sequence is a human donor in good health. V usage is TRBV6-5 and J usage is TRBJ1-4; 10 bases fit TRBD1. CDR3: CATRRTGGDEKLFF. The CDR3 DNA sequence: TGTGCCACCCGGCGGACAGGGGGGGATGAAAAACTGTTTTTT.